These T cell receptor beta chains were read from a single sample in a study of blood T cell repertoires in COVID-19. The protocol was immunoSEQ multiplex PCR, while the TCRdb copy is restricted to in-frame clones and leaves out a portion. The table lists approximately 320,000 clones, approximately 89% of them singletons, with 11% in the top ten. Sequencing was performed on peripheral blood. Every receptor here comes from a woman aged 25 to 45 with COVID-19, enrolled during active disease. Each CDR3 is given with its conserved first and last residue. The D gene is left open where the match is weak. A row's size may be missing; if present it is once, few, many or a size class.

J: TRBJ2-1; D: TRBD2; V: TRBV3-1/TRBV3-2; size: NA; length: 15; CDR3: CASSPLGTTYNEQFF; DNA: TGTGCCAGCAGCCCCCTGGGGACTACCTACAATGAGCAGTTCTTC
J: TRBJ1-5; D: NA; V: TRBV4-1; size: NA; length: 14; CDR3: CASSQISGPWPQHF; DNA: TGCGCCAGCAGCCAAATCTCAGGCCCATGGCCCCAGCATTTT
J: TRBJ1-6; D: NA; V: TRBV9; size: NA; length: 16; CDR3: CASSAGPSSYNSPLHF; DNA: TGTGCCAGCAGCGCCGGTCCAAGCTCCTATAATTCACCCCTCCACTTT
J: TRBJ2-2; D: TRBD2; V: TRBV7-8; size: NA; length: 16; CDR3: CASSLVNSGGNGELFF; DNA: TGTGCCAGCAGCTTAGTTAATAGCGGGGGAAACGGGGAGCTGTTTTTT
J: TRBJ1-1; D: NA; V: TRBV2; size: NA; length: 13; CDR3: CASRGGDNTEAFF; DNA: TGTGCCAGCAGGGGAGGAGACAACACTGAAGCTTTCTTT
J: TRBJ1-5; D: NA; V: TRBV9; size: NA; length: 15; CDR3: CASSVDPGRDQPQHF; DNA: TGTGCCAGCAGCGTAGATCCGGGGAGGGATCAGCCCCAGCATTTT
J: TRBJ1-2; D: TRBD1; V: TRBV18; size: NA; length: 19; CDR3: CASSNMRDRLPATNYGYTF; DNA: TGTGCCAGCTCGAACATGAGGGACAGGCTGCCTGCTACTAACTATGGCTACACCTTC
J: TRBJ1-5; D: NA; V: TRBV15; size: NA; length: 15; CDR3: CATSRDSGRNQPQHF; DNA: TGTGCCACCAGCAGAGATTCCGGGAGGAATCAGCCCCAGCATTTT
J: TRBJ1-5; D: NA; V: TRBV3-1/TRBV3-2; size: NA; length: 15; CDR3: CASRVGAGGSQPQHF; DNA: TGTGCCAGCAGGGTGGGGGCAGGAGGTAGTCAGCCCCAGCATTTT
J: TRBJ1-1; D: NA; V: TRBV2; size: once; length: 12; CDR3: CASMGGNTEAFF; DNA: TGTGCCAGCATGGGGGGAAACACTGAAGCTTTCTTT
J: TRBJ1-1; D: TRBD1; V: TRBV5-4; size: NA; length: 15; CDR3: CASSPGQGGWTEAFF; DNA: TGTGCCAGCAGCCCAGGACAGGGAGGTTGGACTGAAGCTTTCTTT
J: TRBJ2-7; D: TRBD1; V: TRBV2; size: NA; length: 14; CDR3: CASTGTGVSYEQYF; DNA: TGTGCCAGCACCGGGACAGGGGTGTCCTACGAGCAGTACTTC
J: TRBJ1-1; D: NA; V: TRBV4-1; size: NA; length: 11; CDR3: CASSQYYEAFF; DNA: TGCGCCAGCAGCCAATACTATGAAGCTTTCTTT
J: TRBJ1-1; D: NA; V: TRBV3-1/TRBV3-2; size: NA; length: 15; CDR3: CASSQSDGVNTEAFF; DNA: TGTGCCAGCAGCCAATCCGACGGAGTGAACACTGAAGCTTTCTTT
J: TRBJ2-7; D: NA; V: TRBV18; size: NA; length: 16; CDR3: CASSPTAVSTLYEQYF; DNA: TGTGCCAGCTCACCAACGGCGGTCTCAACCCTCTACGAGCAGTACTTC
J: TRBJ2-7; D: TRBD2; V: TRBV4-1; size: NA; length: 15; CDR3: CASSLIAGTSYEQYF; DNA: TGCGCCAGCAGCCTAATAGCGGGAACCTCCTACGAGCAGTACTTC
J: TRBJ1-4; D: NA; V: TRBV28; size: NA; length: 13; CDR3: CASSYQRYEKLFF; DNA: TGTGCCAGCAGTTATCAACGGTATGAAAAACTGTTTTTT
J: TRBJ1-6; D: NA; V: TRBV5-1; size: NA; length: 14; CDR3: CASSFDGGPSLLHF; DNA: TGCGCCAGCAGCTTCGACGGGGGACCATCACTCCTCCACTTT
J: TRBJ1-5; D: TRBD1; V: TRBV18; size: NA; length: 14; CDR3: CASSGQAGEKTQHF; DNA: TGTGCCAGCTCCGGACAGGCCGGGGAAAAAACCCAGCATTTT
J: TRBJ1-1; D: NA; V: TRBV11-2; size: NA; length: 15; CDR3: CASSLAPDADTEAFF; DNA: TGTGCCAGCAGCTTAGCCCCTGATGCGGACACTGAAGCTTTCTTT
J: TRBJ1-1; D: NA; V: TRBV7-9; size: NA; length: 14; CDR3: CASSLVQVYTEAFF; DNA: TGTGCCAGCAGCTTAGTACAGGTTTACACTGAAGCTTTCTTT
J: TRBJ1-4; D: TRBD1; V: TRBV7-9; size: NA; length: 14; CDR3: CASSRDRGNEKLFF; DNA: TGTGCCAGCAGCCGGGACAGGGGTAATGAAAAACTGTTTTTT
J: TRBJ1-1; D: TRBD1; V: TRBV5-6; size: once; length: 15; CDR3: CASSFPDRPNTEAFF; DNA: TGTGCCAGCAGCTTCCCGGACAGGCCGAACACTGAAGCTTTCTTT
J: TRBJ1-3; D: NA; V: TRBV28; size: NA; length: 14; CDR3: CASSWGRGGNTIYF; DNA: TGTGCCAGCAGTTGGGGCAGGGGCGGAAACACCATATATTTT
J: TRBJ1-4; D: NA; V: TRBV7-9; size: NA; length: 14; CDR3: CASSPVATNEKLFF; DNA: TGTGCCAGCAGCCCGGTGGCAACTAATGAAAAACTGTTTTTT
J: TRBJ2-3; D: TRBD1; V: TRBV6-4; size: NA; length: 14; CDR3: CASSDSQGADTQYF; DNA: TGTGCCAGCAGTGACTCACAGGGGGCAGATACGCAGTATTTT
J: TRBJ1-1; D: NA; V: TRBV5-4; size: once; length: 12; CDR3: CASSQGNTEAFF; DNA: TGTGCCAGCAGCCAGGGGAACACTGAAGCTTTCTTT
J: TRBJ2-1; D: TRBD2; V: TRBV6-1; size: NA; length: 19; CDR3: CASSEVSSGALYAYNEQFF; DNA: TGTGCCAGCAGTGAAGTGTCTAGCGGGGCCCTTTATGCCTACAATGAGCAGTTCTTC
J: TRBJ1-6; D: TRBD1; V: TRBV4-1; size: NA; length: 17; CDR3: CASSQGAQGGTGSPLHF; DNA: TGCGCCAGCAGCCAAGGGGCGCAGGGAGGGACAGGATCACCCCTCCACTTT
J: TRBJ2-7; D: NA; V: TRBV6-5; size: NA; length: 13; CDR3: CASRILDSAEQYF; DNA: TGTGCCAGCAGGATCCTTGACTCGGCCGAGCAGTACTTC
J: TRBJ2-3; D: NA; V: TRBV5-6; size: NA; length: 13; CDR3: CASSPIRGSEQYF; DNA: TGTGCCAGCAGCCCTATCCGGGGGAGCGAGCAGTATTTT
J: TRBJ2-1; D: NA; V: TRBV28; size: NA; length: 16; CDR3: CASSSPRLEAYNEQFF; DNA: TGTGCCAGCAGTTCCCCTAGACTAGAGGCCTACAATGAGCAGTTCTTC
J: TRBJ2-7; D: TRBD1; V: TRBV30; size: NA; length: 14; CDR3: CAWSGGTGIYEQYF; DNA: TGTGCCTGGAGTGGGGGGACAGGGATCTACGAGCAGTACTTC
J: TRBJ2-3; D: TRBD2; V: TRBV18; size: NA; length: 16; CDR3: CASSQGLAGGTDTQYF; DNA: TGTGCCAGCTCACAGGGACTAGCGGGCGGCACAGATACGCAGTATTTT
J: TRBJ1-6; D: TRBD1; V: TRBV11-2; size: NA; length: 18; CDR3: CASSPRAGTGNYNSPLHF; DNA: TGTGCCAGCAGCCCTAGGGCGGGGACAGGAAACTATAATTCACCCCTCCACTTT
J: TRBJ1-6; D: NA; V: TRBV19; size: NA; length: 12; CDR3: CASSSGNSPLHF; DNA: TGTGCCAGCAGCAGCGGGAATTCACCCCTCCACTTT
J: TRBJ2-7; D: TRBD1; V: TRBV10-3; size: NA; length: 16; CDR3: CAISDPGQVSSYEQYF; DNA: TGTGCCATCAGTGACCCCGGACAGGTCAGCTCCTACGAGCAGTACTTC
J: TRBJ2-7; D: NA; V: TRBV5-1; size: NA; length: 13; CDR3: CASSLTDSYEQYF; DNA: TGCGCCAGCAGCTTGACAGACTCCTACGAGCAGTACTTC
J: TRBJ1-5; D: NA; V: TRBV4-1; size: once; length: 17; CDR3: CASSQFPGGGSNQPQHF; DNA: TGCGCCAGCAGCCAATTCCCGGGCGGGGGAAGCAATCAGCCCCAGCATTTT
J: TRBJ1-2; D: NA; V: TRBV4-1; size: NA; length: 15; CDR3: CASSQNSGVGYGYTF; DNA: TGCGCCAGCAGCCAGAATTCAGGGGTTGGCTATGGCTACACCTTC
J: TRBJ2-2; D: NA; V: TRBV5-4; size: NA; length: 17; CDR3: CASSLATGRGRSGELFF; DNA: TGTGCCAGCAGCTTGGCCACTGGCAGGGGAAGGTCCGGGGAGCTGTTTTTT
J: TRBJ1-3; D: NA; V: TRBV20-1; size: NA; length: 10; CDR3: CRDTYYTIYF; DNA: TGCAGGGACACGTACTACACCATATATTTT
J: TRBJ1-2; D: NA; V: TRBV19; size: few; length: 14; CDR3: CASRSGEGYYGYTF; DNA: TGTGCCAGTAGGTCGGGGGAAGGCTACTATGGCTACACCTTC
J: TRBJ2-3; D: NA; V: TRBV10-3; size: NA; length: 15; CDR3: CAISGASVSTDTQYF; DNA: TGTGCCATCAGTGGGGCGTCGGTAAGCACAGATACGCAGTATTTT
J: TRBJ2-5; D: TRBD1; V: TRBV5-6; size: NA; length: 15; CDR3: CASSLARTGGETQYF; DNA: TGTGCCAGCAGCTTGGCCAGGACAGGGGGAGAGACCCAGTACTTC
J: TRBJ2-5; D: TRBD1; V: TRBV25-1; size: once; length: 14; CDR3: CASTHRGLRETQYF; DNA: TGTGCCAGCACGCACAGGGGGCTGAGGGAGACCCAGTACTTC
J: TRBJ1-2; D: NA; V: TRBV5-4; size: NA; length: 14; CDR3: CASSLQGAERGYTF; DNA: TGTGCCAGCAGCTTACAGGGAGCAGAGCGTGGCTACACCTTC
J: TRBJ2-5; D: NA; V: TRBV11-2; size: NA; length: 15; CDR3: CASSFGQSLGETQYF; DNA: TGTGCCAGCAGTTTCGGACAGTCACTCGGGGAGACCCAGTACTTC